This T cell receptor beta chain was observed in a study of blood T cell repertoires in COVID-19 (dated by TCRdb to 2020 to 2022). Context from the whole study: Samples from collaborators originated in the United States, Italy and Spain and spanned both the acute and convalescent phases of COVID-19. The material from the prospective study consisted of cDNA or gDNA derived from T cells, B-cell-depleted T cells, or PBMCs. Subjects who had been exposed to COVID-19, were actively infected with it, or had recovered from it provided the deeply sampled blood TCRbeta repertoires that made up the dataset. The repertoires were made available in a free public database intended to serve as a resource for research on the immune response to SARS-CoV-2. Samples came from the ongoing ImmuneRACE study (first 160 participants) plus 1,254 subjects from 6 global collaborators. Sample metadata almost always included a de-identified subject ID, COVID-19 status, age in years and sex. Where available, HLA class I and class II types were obtained from metadata supplied by the sample provider rather than from assay-based typing.

In Seattle, one collaborating source enrolled patients while the infection was active and tracked those patients longitudinally over the course of disease. Each collaborating institution followed its own protocols to collect whole blood in K2EDTA tubes. Collaborator samples were shipped for TCRbeta analysis as frozen whole blood, isolated PBMCs, or DNA extracted from either sample type. This clone was seen a single time. The target of this receptor is not known. Base-call qualities are not available, and no considerably larger clone is one nucleotide away. TCRbeta CDR3 regions were amplified from genomic DNA by means of the immunoSEQ Assay, a bias-controlled multiplex PCR. For the original study's pipeline: The number of nucleated cells in each sample was estimated from the amplification of reference gene primers within the assay. To quantify the absolute abundance of each unique TCRbeta CDR3 rearrangement, sequence reads were collapsed and filtered. For each sample, productive Simpson clonality was calculated by taking the square root of Simpson's diversity index across productive rearrangements. Imported from immuneACCESS, the table was reduced by TCRdb to in-frame sequences with V and J called. These copies leave out some clones; in studies compared against another copy, an unresolved V gene accounts for under half, and the cause of the remainder is not known. V and J calls and clone size are given by that table; D and trimming were obtained from the DNA. The sample contains approximately 140,000 clones, roughly 84% of them found a single time. Less than 9% of the sample rests with the top ten.

The full study reports these points: How much clinical and demographic metadata was included differed by source and by participant, and the metadata was provided uncurated.

The clonotype originates from a man under 40 with COVID-19, enrolled during active disease. Input material: peripheral blood.

The CDR3 region reads CATSGKLVDQPQHF. The sequenced DNA is TGTGCCACATCCGGGAAATTAGTGGATCAGCCCCAGCATTTT. The receptor chain draws on TRBV10-3 and TRBJ1-5; there is no confident call for the D gene. V and J lose 10 bases and 5 bases, and a span of 18 bases separates them. The CDR3 numbers 14 residues from cysteine through phenylalanine. Here the CDR3 DNA is all that survives: 42 bases in frame from base 1. CDR1 ENHRY and CDR2 SYGVKD are derived from the germline V gene.